The present T cell receptor beta chain was sequenced within a study of T cells in Graves' hyperthyroidism and ophthalmopathy (dated by TCRdb to between 2019 and 2020). With respect to the entire study: Peripheral blood samples were taken at the time of initial diagnosis, prior to any treatment. To identify distinguishing TCR V-J signatures, a discovery cohort of roughly 100 patients was used, comprising some 45 with Graves' ophthalmopathy and around 60 with stable Graves' hyperthyroidism. An independent validation cohort of around 19 hyperthyroidism patients and roughly 16 patients who later progressed to ophthalmopathy tested prospective prediction of ophthalmopathy. For training and testing, the 100 or so patients in the discovery cohort were randomly divided in a 7:3 ratio. In roughly six Graves' hyperthyroidism patients, the study also compared T-cell repertoires from thyroid tissue with T-cell repertoires from blood. After blood sampling, hyperthyroidism patients were treated with methimazole at a starting dose of 30 mg daily, and ophthalmopathy patients were treated with high-dose intravenous methylprednisolone. The paper describes TCR Vbeta CDR3 sequencing of around 140 peripheral blood samples, made up of about 40 ophthalmopathy patients, approximately 76 hyperthyroidism patients and 17 progressor patients.

The TCR beta CDR3 regions were amplified from RNA transcripts. The TCR CDR3 was subjected to a first round of RT-PCR using the HTBI primer set and the Qiagen OneStep RT-PCR kit. A second multiplex PCR round built the libraries, followed by size selection and purification. The libraries were sequenced on an Illumina HiSeq2000 using paired-end 100 bp reads. As for the original processing: SOAPnuke was used to process the raw data, with reads discarded if the reads contained adapters or uncalled bases, had a mean Phred below 15, or lacked an exact constant-primer or identifier match. COPE v1.2.5 was used to merge the high-quality paired reads, and each unique nucleotide sequence was defined as a clonotype. MiTCR v1.1 was used to align the clonotypes against IMGT TRBV, TRBD and TRBJ reference segments. Only V-J combinations with frequency above 0.0001, covering 99% to 99.2% of repertoires, were analysed. The TCS score was defined as the ratio of F50 (clonal expansion) to E x V (chaos), calculated using BLOSUM62-based TCRdist between CDR3 peptides within each V-J. Welch's t-statistics and random forest reduced roughly 530 V-J features to 13, which were used in a naive Bayes classifier (R e1071). TCRdb passed the public sequencing reads through fastp at Q25 and MiXCR, retaining productive beta sequences. Rows with a matching CDR3 protein are joined into one entry that keeps the most common DNA and genes. None of the V and J calls come from the authors' own analysis; TCRdb made them. Recorded for this sample are roughly 250,000 distinct CDR3 sequences; around 17% of them occurred a single time. Together, the top ten hold around 28% of the sample.

CDR1 and CDR2 are drawn from the germline V gene: MGHRA, YSYEKL. The CDR3 holds 14 amino acids from the cysteine to the phenylalanine. CDR3 DNA is the only sequence kept; it has 42 bases, read in frame from the first base. V lost 6 bases and J lost 3 bases; the stretch between them is 14 bases long. This clonotype was detected ten times or more. Its recognized antigen is unknown. The sample holds no much larger clone one base away, and base qualities are not on file. General findings and caveats noted by the study authors: A model built on a 13 V-J signature distinguished ophthalmopathy from stable hyperthyroidism, reaching about 89% sensitivity and about 81% specificity in cross-validation and 80%/75% in testing. During validation, the model predicted progression to ophthalmopathy a median of around 6 months ahead of onset, with approximately 70% sensitivity and less than 85% specificity. No statistical method was used to set the sample size in advance, and investigators knew the group allocation. Blood samples also contained most of the expanded thyroid clonotypes (frequency above 0.001), which suggests that blood repertoires may reflect thyroid immune responses.

Moderately to severely active disease, a Clinical Activity Score of at least 3, a NOSPECS grade of at least 4, and a duration under 3 months were present in ophthalmopathy patients. Any patient with an uncontrolled infection, another autoimmune disease, pregnancy or lactation was excluded. Diagnoses relied on clinical symptoms, serum thyroxine and TRAb, thyroid ultrasound and orbital computed tomography. PBMCs were isolated from more than 8 ml of fresh peripheral blood by Ficoll-Paque density gradient centrifugation. Total RNA was extracted using Trizol reagent, and RNA quality was assessed on an Agilent 2100 Bioanalyzer.

This clonotype was obtained from a woman aged 18-29 years with Graves' ophthalmopathy. The receptor chain draws on TRBV4-1 and TRBJ1-1; there is no confident call for the D gene. The sample taken for sequencing was blood. The CDR3 reads CASSPRGRDTEAFF. The sequenced DNA is TGCGCCAGCAGTCCCCGGGGTAGGGACACTGAAGCTTTCTTT.